The T cell receptor beta chain under discussion was sequenced for a study of cytomegalovirus exposure and HLA in healthy donors. The PCR used 60 Vbeta and 13 Jbeta primers. TCRdb keeps only in-frame clones here, not all; method: immunoSEQ multiplex PCR. The sample consists of roughly 180,000 clones, approximately 82% of them appearing once. A remark on this clone: Antigen unknown.

Notes on the study in general: A missense variant in DCLRE1C was later tied to TCR beta V- and J-gene trimming.

The germline gives CDR1 SNHLY, CDR2 FYNNEI. V gave up 4 bases and J gave up 3 bases; unmatched junction bases: 9. This CDR3 has 17 amino acids. The chain is built from TRBV2 and TRBJ2-2; 9 bases line up with TRBD2. This sequence was found in a male donor in good health and CMV-seronegative. Sequences were obtained from PBMCs. CDR3 loop: CASSAELAGTYTGELFF. Here the CDR3 DNA reads TGTGCCAGCAGTGCGGAGCTAGCGGGGACCTACACCGGGGAGCTGTTTTTT.